This TCR beta chain derives from a study of CD8+ T cells in alopecia areata. This clone was picked up a small number of times. One end of the junction varies from germline; a read error may be responsible. TCR sequencing used cDNA made by reverse transcription of extracted RNA. TCRdb's table, derived via immunoSEQ multiplex PCR, lists solely in-frame clones and lacks some. The data hold approximately 280,000 clones, with about three fifths observed a single time. Treatment given: oral pan-JAK inhibitor, 5-10 mg twice daily. CDR1 and CDR2 from the germline V gene are SSHAT and FNYEAQ (reference sequence). The CDR3 consists of 17 residues.

The rearrangement links TRBV7-7 to TRBJ2-3; 12 bases match TRBD2. This clonotype was sampled from a human donor with alopecia areata. Source: CD4+ T cells sorted from blood, taken at week 24, from a patient treated with tofacitinib. The CDR3 DNA is TGTGCTAGCAGCTTAACTCTAGCGGGGGGGCCAGGAGATACGCAGTATTTT. This sequence encodes CASSLTLAGGPGDTQYF.